This is a list of T cell receptor beta chains from one sample in a study of blood T cell repertoires in COVID-19. Produced via immunoSEQ multiplex PCR; TCRdb's table is partial and in-frame only. The sample carries fewer than 250,000 clones, 80% recorded once. Source material: peripheral blood. The receptors stem from a man aged 55 to 70 with acute or convalescent COVID-19. CDR3s include the opening cysteine and the closing phenylalanine or tryptophan. D genes are given only for firm matches. Clone size, where shown, is once, few, many, or a class for clones that have expanded.

v_call: TRBV5-1
j_call: TRBJ1-6
d_call: NA
clone_size: NA
cdr3_nt: TGCGCCAGCAAAGGGGGCTCCTATAATTCACCCCTCCACTTT
cdr3_aa: CASKGGSYNSPLHF

v_call: TRBV27
j_call: TRBJ1-5
d_call: NA
clone_size: NA
cdr3_nt: TGTGCCAGCAGTTTTGGGCTATATAGCAATCAGCCCCAGCATTTT
cdr3_aa: CASSFGLYSNQPQHF

v_call: TRBV7-6
j_call: TRBJ2-2
d_call: NA
clone_size: once
cdr3_nt: TGTGCCAGCAGCTTAGAGTGGGCGAGTAACACCGGGGAGCTGTTTTTT
cdr3_aa: CASSLEWASNTGELFF

v_call: TRBV5-4
j_call: TRBJ1-3
d_call: NA
clone_size: NA
cdr3_nt: TGTGCCAGCAGCGCTCAGGGCCCCAGAATCTCTGGAAACACCATATATTTT
cdr3_aa: CASSAQGPRISGNTIYF

v_call: TRBV27
j_call: TRBJ2-3
d_call: NA
clone_size: few
cdr3_nt: TGTGCCAGCACCGACCAGGGGCTAGGCACAGATACGCAGTATTTT
cdr3_aa: CASTDQGLGTDTQYF

v_call: TRBV10-3
j_call: TRBJ1-2
d_call: NA
clone_size: NA
cdr3_nt: TGTGCCATCAGTGAGTACACAGGGAACTATGGCTACACCTTC
cdr3_aa: CAISEYTGNYGYTF

v_call: TRBV6-5
j_call: TRBJ1-5
d_call: TRBD1
clone_size: NA
cdr3_nt: TGTGCCAGCAGTACAGGGGGAATTTCAAATCAGCCCCAGCATTTT
cdr3_aa: CASSTGGISNQPQHF

v_call: TRBV6-5
j_call: TRBJ1-2
d_call: NA
clone_size: once
cdr3_nt: TGTGCCACCGCCGTGCGGGACAACTATGGCTACACCTTC
cdr3_aa: CATAVRDNYGYTF

v_call: TRBV4-2
j_call: TRBJ2-1
d_call: NA
clone_size: few
cdr3_nt: TGTGCCAGCAGCCAAGAACCTCTGTCTAGCAATGAGCAGTTCTTC
cdr3_aa: CASSQEPLSSNEQFF

v_call: TRBV6-6
j_call: TRBJ1-1
d_call: TRBD1
clone_size: NA
cdr3_nt: TGTGCCAGCTCTACACAGGGGTCCACTGAAGCTTTCTTT
cdr3_aa: CASSTQGSTEAFF

v_call: TRBV19
j_call: TRBJ2-5
d_call: NA
clone_size: NA
cdr3_nt: TGTGCCAGTAGCCAAAGTAGAGGCCAAGAGACCCAGTACTTC
cdr3_aa: CASSQSRGQETQYF

v_call: TRBV11-2
j_call: TRBJ1-1
d_call: NA
clone_size: NA
cdr3_nt: TGTGCCAGCAGCTTAGTGAAGGGGAAGGGCACTGAAGCTTTCTTT
cdr3_aa: CASSLVKGKGTEAFF

v_call: TRBV12-5
j_call: TRBJ2-1
d_call: TRBD1
clone_size: NA
cdr3_nt: TGTGCTAGTGGTTCCGGGACAGGGAGTGTCAATGAGCAGTTCTTC
cdr3_aa: CASGSGTGSVNEQFF

v_call: TRBV5-1
j_call: TRBJ2-5
d_call: NA
clone_size: NA
cdr3_nt: TGCGCCAGCAGCCCAGGGGTTCTGGAGACCCAGTACTTC
cdr3_aa: CASSPGVLETQYF

v_call: TRBV4-2
j_call: TRBJ1-1
d_call: NA
clone_size: NA
cdr3_nt: TGTGCCAGCAGCCAAGGGGGCGGGGGCACTGAAGCTTTCTTT
cdr3_aa: CASSQGGGGTEAFF

v_call: TRBV14
j_call: TRBJ2-3
d_call: NA
clone_size: NA
cdr3_nt: TGTGCCAGCAGCTCGCACAGGGCCAACACAGATACGCAGTATTTT
cdr3_aa: CASSSHRANTDTQYF

v_call: TRBV7-2
j_call: TRBJ2-6
d_call: TRBD1
clone_size: NA
cdr3_nt: TGTGCCAGCAGCTGGGACAGGGCTTCTGGGGCCAACGTCCTGACTTTC
cdr3_aa: CASSWDRASGANVLTF

v_call: TRBV3-1/TRBV3-2
j_call: TRBJ1-3
d_call: TRBD1
clone_size: NA
cdr3_nt: TGTGCCAGCAGCCAAGGGATTGCATTGGGACAGGGGCTCTCTGGAAACACCATATATTTT
cdr3_aa: CASSQGIALGQGLSGNTIYF

v_call: TRBV5-5
j_call: TRBJ2-7
d_call: NA
clone_size: NA
cdr3_nt: TGTGCCAGCAGCCTCAGCGTGTTAGCCTACGAGCAGTACTTC
cdr3_aa: CASSLSVLAYEQYF

v_call: TRBV3-1/TRBV3-2
j_call: TRBJ2-3
d_call: NA
clone_size: NA
cdr3_nt: TGTGCCAGCAGCCAATCGAAAGGGGGGGGCACAGATACGCAGTATTTT
cdr3_aa: CASSQSKGGGTDTQYF

v_call: TRBV7-8
j_call: TRBJ1-3
d_call: NA
clone_size: NA
cdr3_nt: TGTGCCAGCAGCTTAGGGGGAGGCTCTGGAAACACCATATATTTT
cdr3_aa: CASSLGGGSGNTIYF

v_call: TRBV19
j_call: TRBJ2-3
d_call: NA
clone_size: NA
cdr3_nt: TGTGCCAGTAGTTTGGAGGGGGCGCGCACAGATACGCAGTATTTT
cdr3_aa: CASSLEGARTDTQYF

v_call: TRBV27
j_call: TRBJ1-5
d_call: NA
clone_size: NA
cdr3_nt: TGTGCCAGCAGGACATACAGGGCAGATCAGCCCCAGCATTTT
cdr3_aa: CASRTYRADQPQHF

v_call: TRBV9
j_call: TRBJ2-2
d_call: TRBD1
clone_size: NA
cdr3_nt: TGTGCCAGCAGCGAGAGGGACAGGGGAAACACCGGGGAGCTGTTTTTT
cdr3_aa: CASSERDRGNTGELFF

v_call: TRBV6-1
j_call: TRBJ2-3
d_call: TRBD2
clone_size: NA
cdr3_nt: TGTGCCAGCAGTGAAGAGGAGGTCTTCGGACTAGCGGGGGGGCTGGTTTTTGATACGCAGTATTTT
cdr3_aa: CASSEEEVFGLAGGLVFDTQYF

v_call: TRBV7-8
j_call: TRBJ2-7
d_call: TRBD2
clone_size: NA
cdr3_nt: TGTGCCAGCAGCTTCTCGGAGCAAGTGACTAGCGGGAACTCCTACGAGCAGTACTTC
cdr3_aa: CASSFSEQVTSGNSYEQYF

v_call: TRBV7-2
j_call: TRBJ2-4
d_call: NA
clone_size: NA
cdr3_nt: TGTGCCAGCAGCCCGAGTCTAGCCAAAAACATTCAGTACTTC
cdr3_aa: CASSPSLAKNIQYF

v_call: TRBV12-3/TRBV12-4
j_call: TRBJ2-7
d_call: TRBD1
clone_size: NA
cdr3_nt: TGTGCCAGCGGACAGGGGAAGGGTTACGAGCAGTACTTC
cdr3_aa: CASGQGKGYEQYF

v_call: TRBV4-2
j_call: TRBJ2-1
d_call: TRBD2
clone_size: NA
cdr3_nt: TGTGCCAGCAGCCCAGGACTAGCGGGGGGAGGTGAGCAGTTCTTC
cdr3_aa: CASSPGLAGGGEQFF

v_call: TRBV20-1
j_call: TRBJ1-1
d_call: NA
clone_size: NA
cdr3_nt: TGCAGTGCTTTGAGTAACACTGAAGCTTTCTTT
cdr3_aa: CSALSNTEAFF

v_call: TRBV10-2
j_call: TRBJ2-3
d_call: TRBD2
clone_size: once
cdr3_nt: TGCGCCAGCAGTCCCTTTAGCGGGGGGAGCACAGATACGCAGTATTTT
cdr3_aa: CASSPFSGGSTDTQYF

v_call: TRBV7-9
j_call: TRBJ1-5
d_call: NA
clone_size: few
cdr3_nt: TGTGCCAGCAGCCCCTCCAACGCAGGGGATCAGCCCCAGCATTTT
cdr3_aa: CASSPSNAGDQPQHF

v_call: TRBV18
j_call: TRBJ1-5
d_call: NA
clone_size: NA
cdr3_nt: TGTGCCAGCTCCTACGGACAGCAGCCCCAGCATTTT
cdr3_aa: CASSYGQQPQHF

v_call: TRBV7-2
j_call: TRBJ2-5
d_call: TRBD2
clone_size: NA
cdr3_nt: TGTGCCAGCAGCTCACACGGACTAGCGGCGGCAGAGACCCAGTACTTC
cdr3_aa: CASSSHGLAAAETQYF

v_call: TRBV11-3
j_call: TRBJ2-1
d_call: TRBD2
clone_size: NA
cdr3_nt: TGTGCCAGCAGCCCCGGACTAGCGGGAGTTGAGCAGTTCTTC
cdr3_aa: CASSPGLAGVEQFF

v_call: TRBV5-1
j_call: TRBJ2-7
d_call: NA
clone_size: NA
cdr3_nt: TGCGCCAGCAGCTTGGAAACAGGGTACTACGAGCAGTACTTC
cdr3_aa: CASSLETGYYEQYF

v_call: TRBV13
j_call: TRBJ2-3
d_call: TRBD2
clone_size: NA
cdr3_nt: TGTGCCAGCAGACCCCGGGACTATGGGCCAGATACGCAGTATTTT
cdr3_aa: CASRPRDYGPDTQYF

v_call: TRBV7-3
j_call: TRBJ1-6
d_call: NA
clone_size: NA
cdr3_nt: TGTGCCAGCAGCTTAAGGGCGGGCAATTCACCCCTCCACTTT
cdr3_aa: CASSLRAGNSPLHF

v_call: TRBV4-1
j_call: TRBJ2-3
d_call: TRBD1
clone_size: NA
cdr3_nt: TGCGCCAGCAGCCAAGACGCGCAGGGGGCGTTGGGAGATACGCAGTATTTT
cdr3_aa: CASSQDAQGALGDTQYF

v_call: TRBV6-5
j_call: TRBJ1-4
d_call: TRBD1
clone_size: NA
cdr3_nt: TGTGCCAGCAGCCCCCGGGACAGGGGCCATGAAAAACTGTTTTTT
cdr3_aa: CASSPRDRGHEKLFF

v_call: TRBV6-8
j_call: TRBJ2-1
d_call: NA
clone_size: NA
cdr3_nt: TGTGCCAGCTTCCGCCAAGCCTCCTACAATGAGCAGTTCTTC
cdr3_aa: CASFRQASYNEQFF

v_call: TRBV18
j_call: TRBJ1-1
d_call: TRBD1
clone_size: once
cdr3_nt: TGTGCCAGCTCCCGGCAAAGAATGACAGGGGAAGGGTACACTGAAGCTTTCTTT
cdr3_aa: CASSRQRMTGEGYTEAFF

v_call: TRBV10-1
j_call: TRBJ1-6
d_call: NA
clone_size: NA
cdr3_nt: TGCGCCAGCAGTGAAGGAGGGCCCTTCCTCCACTTT
cdr3_aa: CASSEGGPFLHF

v_call: TRBV5-1
j_call: TRBJ1-2
d_call: TRBD1
clone_size: NA
cdr3_nt: TGCGCCAGCAGCCTACAGGGGGCGGACTATGGCTACACCTTC
cdr3_aa: CASSLQGADYGYTF

v_call: TRBV30
j_call: TRBJ1-5
d_call: NA
clone_size: NA
cdr3_nt: TGTGCCTGGAGTGTAGGGGGGGAGCAGCCCCAGCATTTT
cdr3_aa: CAWSVGGEQPQHF

v_call: TRBV25-1
j_call: TRBJ2-2
d_call: NA
clone_size: few
cdr3_nt: TGTGCCAGCAGTGACGAAGGAGGAACCGGGGAGCTGTTTTTT
cdr3_aa: CASSDEGGTGELFF

v_call: TRBV7-6
j_call: TRBJ1-3
d_call: TRBD1
clone_size: NA
cdr3_nt: TGTGCCAGCAGCCCTGGGACAGGGGGCTCTGGAAACACCATATATTTT
cdr3_aa: CASSPGTGGSGNTIYF

v_call: TRBV5-4
j_call: TRBJ1-6
d_call: NA
clone_size: NA
cdr3_nt: TGTGCCAGCAGCTTGGCCGGTATCATAGATTCACCCCTCCACTTT
cdr3_aa: CASSLAGIIDSPLHF

v_call: TRBV2
j_call: TRBJ1-3
d_call: TRBD1
clone_size: NA
cdr3_nt: TGTGCCAGCAGTGGCGGGACAGCTGGAAACACCATATATTTT
cdr3_aa: CASSGGTAGNTIYF

v_call: TRBV7-9
j_call: TRBJ2-7
d_call: NA
clone_size: NA
cdr3_nt: TGTGCCAGCAGCGCCGGACAAGGGGAGCAGTACTTC
cdr3_aa: CASSAGQGEQYF